This entry features one T cell receptor (beta chain) sequence. The antigen remains undetermined. These data originate in a study of cytomegalovirus exposure and HLA in healthy donors. Study as a whole: A preliminary data release comprised roughly 80 million unique TCRs obtained from HLA-typed donors.

The germline gives CDR1 LNHDA, CDR2 SQIVND (reference sequence). The CDR3 contains 16 residues. Trimming at V came to 5 bases and at J to 5 bases, leaving 11 bases not matched to a gene. Study outcomes and limitations: Cytomegalovirus-associated TCR beta chains were listed, numbering 150 to 200.

Though probably carrying unrecorded immune exposures, donors were nominally healthy at sampling. PCR amplification relied on 60 Vbeta primers (plus 13 Jbeta primers). Per the original data handling: In a later analysis, the count reached some 73 million unique TCR beta chains, with roughly 9.9 million shared. Clones were read by immunoSEQ multiplex PCR, and TCRdb kept only the in-frame ones, dropping some. The DNA gave D and trimming, while V, J and clone size come from that table. The data contain roughly 290,000 clones, 85% to 90% of them seen just once; the ten biggest clones take up approximately 2.4%.

The clonotype comes from a woman between 18 and 29 years old in good health and CMV-seronegative. The source material was PBMCs. The chain recombines TRBV19 with TRBJ1-4; 7 positions agree with TRBD1. CDR3 in amino acids: CASSDGQEAHNEKLFF. The CDR3 DNA reads TGTGCCAGTAGTGACGGACAGGAAGCCCACAATGAAAAACTGTTTTTT.